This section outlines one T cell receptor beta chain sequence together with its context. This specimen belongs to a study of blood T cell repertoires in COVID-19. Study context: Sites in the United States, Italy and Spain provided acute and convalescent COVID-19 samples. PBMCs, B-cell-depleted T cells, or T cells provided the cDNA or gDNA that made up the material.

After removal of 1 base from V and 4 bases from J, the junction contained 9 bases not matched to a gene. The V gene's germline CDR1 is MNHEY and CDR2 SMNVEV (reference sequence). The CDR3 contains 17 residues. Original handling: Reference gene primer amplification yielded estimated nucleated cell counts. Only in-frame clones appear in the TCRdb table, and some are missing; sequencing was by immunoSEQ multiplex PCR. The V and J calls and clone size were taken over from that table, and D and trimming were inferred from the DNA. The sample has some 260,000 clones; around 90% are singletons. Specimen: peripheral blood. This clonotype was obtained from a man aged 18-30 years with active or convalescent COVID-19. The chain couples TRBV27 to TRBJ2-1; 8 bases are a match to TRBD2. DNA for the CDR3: TGTGCCAGCAGTTTATGGTCCCGGGAGGGCCTGTACAATGAGCAGTTCTTC. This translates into CASSLWSREGLYNEQFF.